The 29 T cell receptor beta chains below were found in one sample sequenced in a study of blood T cell repertoires in COVID-19. The data were produced by immunoSEQ multiplex PCR, yet TCRdb's version contains in-frame clones alone and is incomplete. The sample yields 200,000 to 250,000 clones, 70% to 90% seen once. Sequencing was carried out using peripheral blood. These TCRs come from a man of 80 years or more with acute or convalescent COVID-19.

The V and J genes are TRBV12-3 or TRBV12-4 and TRBJ2-1; D uncertain. The CDR3 runs 11 residues. Trimming pared 8 bases from V and 12 bases from J, leaving 14 bases between. This CDR3 is CASSPSTVQFF. As DNA, the CDR3 is TGTGCCAGCTCTCCGAGCACGGTGCAGTTCTTC.

CDR3 sequence reads: CASRQEGGQTYEQYF. CDR3 nucleotide sequence: TGTGCAAGTCGCCAGGAGGGGGGGCAAACCTACGAGCAGTACTTC. The gene calls are TRBV12-2 and TRBJ2-7; the D call TRBD2 from the table was never checked on the DNA. TRBV12-2 is described as a pseudogene. This CDR3 contains 15 residues.

The table lists this clone with a few counts. V is TRBV28 and J is TRBJ1-1, with TRBD1 matching over 7 bases. The V and J ends lost 5 bases and 0 bases, in that order; junction bases with no gene match: 12. CDR3 length: 17 residues. The germline V gene has CDR1 MDHEN and CDR2 SYDVKM. CDR3 nucleotides: TGTGCCAGCAGTCTCTGGACAGGTAGAAGCATGAACACTGAAGCTTTCTTT. Amino acid sequence: CASSLWTGRSMNTEAFF.

This clone was detected a few times. V usage is TRBV5-1 and J usage is TRBJ1-6; D is perhaps TRBD1 (6 bases). The CDR3 runs 15 residues. V shed 2 bases and J shed 10 bases, with 16 bases lying between them. CDR1 and CDR2 (germline): SGHRS, YFSETQ. The CDR3 region is CASSLGQLQTSPLHF. The CDR3 DNA is TGCGCCAGCAGCTTAGGACAGCTCCAGACCTCACCCCTCCACTTT.

This clone was counted once. V usage is TRBV6-2 or TRBV6-3 and J usage is TRBJ2-5, with 7 bases that match TRBD1. After removal of 5 bases from V and 4 bases from J, the junction contained 10 bases not matched to a gene. The CDR3 runs to 15 residues. Germline CDR1 MNHEY, CDR2 SVGEGT. For the CDR3, the DNA is TGTGCCAGCAGTAAATCTCGACAGGGTTCAGAGACCCAGTACTTC. Its protein product is CASSKSRQGSETQYF.

CDR3 residues: CASSPELSNQPQHF. In nucleotides, the CDR3 is TGTGCCAGCTCCCCGGAGCTTAGCAATCAGCCCCAGCATTTT. The genes are TRBV18 and TRBJ1-5; D is ambiguous. The CDR3 totals 14 residues. The V gene's germline CDR1 is KGHSH and CDR2 LQKENI. Trimming shortened V by 6 bases and J by 0 bases, and 9 bases separated the two germline ends.

The chain is built from TRBV5-1 and TRBJ2-2; TRBD2 matches 10 bases. CDR3 length: 16 amino acids. The germline V gene has CDR1 SGHRS and CDR2 YFSETQ. With V trimmed by 3 bases and J by 0 bases, 2 bases remained unmatched. CDR3 coding DNA: TGCGCCAGCAGCTATACTAGCGGGACGAACACCGGGGAGCTGTTTTTT. Protein sequence: CASSYTSGTNTGELFF. Drawing the rest from reference TRBV5-1 and TRBJ2-2, the complete variable domain is KAGVTQTPRYLIKTRGQQVTLSCSPISGHRSVSWYQQTPGQGLQFLFEYFSETQRNKGNFPGRFSGRQFSNSRSEMNVSTLELGDSALYLCASSYTSGTNTGELFFGEGSRLTVL.

The rearrangement links TRBV3-1 (or the pseudogene TRBV3-2) to TRBJ1-4; maybe TRBD1 (5 bases). Germline V gene lookup returns CDR1 LGHDT and CDR2 YNNKEL (reference sequence). Trimming shortened V by 1 base and J by 12 bases, and 9 bases separated the two germline ends. CDR3 length: 12 amino acids. The CDR3 DNA is TGTGCCAGCAGCCAAGGGCGCAGGGAACTGTTTTTT. Translating it yields CASSQGRRELFF.

This clone was observed once. The J gene is TRBJ2-7, the V gene TRBV3-1 (or the pseudogene TRBV3-2), with D possibly being TRBD2 (6 bases). The CDR3 has 15 residues. Germline V gene lookup returns CDR1 LGHDT and CDR2 YNNKEL (reference sequence). Trimming stripped 3 bases from V and 3 bases from J, with 15 bases between. The DNA of the CDR3 is TGTGCCAGCAGCCACCAATCGGGACTTCACTACGAGCAGTACTTC. It codes for CASSHQSGLHYEQYF.

The rearrangement joins TRBV12-3 or TRBV12-4 to TRBJ2-3; D gene ambiguous. The V and J ends lost 3 bases and 2 bases respectively, with 3 bases between them. The CDR3 loop spans 12 amino acids. The CDR3 DNA reads TGTGCCAGCAGTTTTATCACAGATACGCAGTATTTT. Translating it yields CASSFITDTQYF.

The chain joins TRBV28 to TRBJ1-4, with 11 positions matching TRBD1. The CDR3 is 17 amino acids. The ends lost 3 bases at V and 5 bases at J; junction bases unmatched: 8. Germline values: CDR1 MDHEN, CDR2 SYDVKM. The CDR3 sequence is CASSFRDRGGINEKLFF. CDR3 coding DNA: TGTGCCAGCAGTTTCCGGGACAGGGGGGGGATAAATGAAAAACTGTTTTTT.

On this clone: The sample carries other DNA sequences with the same CDR3. This sequence joins TRBV5-1 and TRBJ2-1; 10 bases are shared with TRBD2. After removal of 3 bases from V and 4 bases from J, the junction contained 4 bases not matched to a gene. The CDR3 is made up of 15 amino acids. Germline CDR1 SGHRS, CDR2 YFSETQ. CDR3: CASSSLAGAYNEQFF. CDR3 in DNA: TGCGCCAGCAGCTCTCTAGCGGGGGCGTACAATGAGCAGTTCTTC.

CDR3 in DNA: TGTGCCAGCAGCTCTCAAAGGACAGGGAAAGGAAACACCATATATTTT. Its translation is CASSSQRTGKGNTIYF. The rearrangement uses TRBV7-8 and TRBJ1-3, with 8 bases lining up with TRBD1. Trimming cost V 4 bases and J 4 bases; bases outside gene matches: 9. CDR1 and CDR2 (germline): SGHVS, FQNEAQ. There are 16 residues in the CDR3.

The rearrangement uses TRBV4-1 and TRBJ2-1; 8 bases align to TRBD1. CDR3 size: 18 residues. In germline, CDR1 is MGHRA, CDR2 YSYEKL. The ends lost 3 bases at V and 10 bases at J; junction bases unmatched: 20. The CDR3 spells CASSQEYLGSPGGAEQFF. The CDR3 DNA reads as TGCGCCAGCAGCCAGGAATATTTAGGGAGTCCAGGGGGCGCCGAGCAGTTCTTC.

V is TRBV19 and J is TRBJ1-2; D is undetermined. The CDR3 has 15 residues. Germline V gene data show CDR1 as LNHDA and CDR2 as SQIVND (reference sequence). V shed 3 bases and J shed 0 bases, with 11 bases lying between them. For the CDR3, the DNA is TGTGCCAGTAGTATGGATCGGGGAACTAACTATGGCTACACCTTC. Its protein product is CASSMDRGTNYGYTF.

The rearrangement uses TRBV4-1 and TRBJ1-2, with TRBD1 matching over 7 bases. This CDR3 contains 15 residues. Germline V CDR1 and CDR2: MGHRA, YSYEKL. The V segment lost 1 base and the J segment 4 bases; nucleotides outside the gene matches: 6. The DNA of the CDR3 is TGCGCCAGCAGCCAAGGGACAGGAAGCTTCTATGGCTACACCTTC. Translation gives CASSQGTGSFYGYTF.

The chain is built from TRBV3-1 (or the pseudogene TRBV3-2) and TRBJ1-3; D not certain. This CDR3 is built from 15 residues. Trimming left V 1 base short and J 4 bases short, with 11 bases between. Germline CDR1 reads LGHDT; CDR2 reads YNNKEL (reference sequence). The CDR3 sequence: CASSQGSGGGNTIYF. CDR3 sequence (DNA): TGTGCCAGCAGCCAAGGGTCAGGTGGAGGAAACACCATATATTTT.

The chain is built from TRBV3-1 (or the pseudogene TRBV3-2) and TRBJ2-1; no definite D call. Trimming cost V 1 base and J 5 bases, with 6 bases left between them. The CDR3 is 13 amino acids. CDR1 is LGHDT, CDR2 YNNKEL, per germline (reference sequence). In DNA, the CDR3 is TGTGCCAGCAGCCAAGGAGAGAACAATGAGCAGTTCTTC. This translates into CASSQGENNEQFF.

This clone was detected only a few times. The rearrangement links TRBV3-1 (or the pseudogene TRBV3-2) to TRBJ2-7; 10 positions agree with TRBD1. The CDR3 consists of 18 residues. Germline V gene sequence: CDR1 LGHDT, CDR2 YNNKEL (reference sequence). After removal of 0 bases from V and 4 bases from J, the junction contained 12 bases not matched to a gene. The DNA of the CDR3 is TGTGCCAGCAGCCAAGAGCTGATAACCGGGACAGGGGCGTACGAGCAGTACTTC. Its protein product is CASSQELITGTGAYEQYF.

V gene TRBV2 combines with J gene TRBJ2-1; TRBD2 aligns across 12 bases. In germline, CDR1 is SNHLY, CDR2 FYNNEI. The ends lost 6 bases at V and 4 bases at J; junction bases unmatched: 4. CDR3 size: 15 residues. The CDR3 sequence: CASRRTSGVYNEQFF. In DNA form, the CDR3 reads TGTGCCAGCAGACGGACTAGCGGGGTTTACAATGAGCAGTTCTTC.

This rearrangement joins TRBV12-3 or TRBV12-4 to TRBJ2-3; D unclear. The CDR3 has 13 amino acids. The V end was cut by 3 bases, the J end by 4 bases, with 8 bases between. CDR3 DNA: TGTGCCAGCAGTTTTGTGCAGGCAGATACGCAGTATTTT. Translating it yields CASSFVQADTQYF.

The chain links TRBV15 to TRBJ2-2; tentatively, D is TRBD1 (6 bases). With 5 bases removed from V and 9 bases from J, the gap between germline ends came to 22 bases. This CDR3 contains 16 residues. The germline V gene encodes CDR1 LNHNV and CDR2 YYDKDF (reference sequence). CDR3 DNA sequence: TGTGCCACCAGCTCCCGGGACAACCCCACGGTCCGGGAGCTGTTTTTT. This encodes CATSSRDNPTVRELFF.

The chain has TRBV7-2 and TRBJ2-1; a weak D match, TRBD2 (7 bases). Germline CDR1 SGHTA, CDR2 FQGNSA. The V gene lost 4 bases and the J gene lost 0 bases, with 13 bases spanning the gap. CDR3 length: 16 residues. The CDR3 loop reads CASSSRRGASYNEQFF. The CDR3 DNA sequence: TGTGCCAGCAGCTCCCGCCGGGGGGCCTCCTACAATGAGCAGTTCTTC.

The rearrangement joins TRBV5-4 to TRBJ2-2; the match to TRBD2 covers 7 bases. Germline loops: CDR1 SGHNT, CDR2 YYREEE (reference sequence). CDR3 size: 16 residues. The V gene end was trimmed by 0 bases and the J gene end by 3 bases; junction bases not matched to a gene: 5. CDR3: CASSLDAGRDTGELFF. The CDR3 DNA follows: TGTGCCAGCAGCTTGGACGCAGGGAGGGACACCGGGGAGCTGTTTTTT.

The V gene is TRBV3-1 (or the pseudogene TRBV3-2), the J gene TRBJ2-1, with TRBD2 matching 8 bases. The CDR3 spans 16 residues. The V gene end was trimmed by 2 bases and the J gene end by 7 bases; junction bases not matched to a gene: 10. The germline CDR1 and CDR2 sequences are LGHDT and YNNKEL (reference sequence). The CDR3 protein is CASSQNPGLDSNEQFF. In DNA form, the CDR3 reads TGTGCCAGCAGCCAAAATCCGGGACTAGATTCAAATGAGCAGTTCTTC.

Turning to this clone: One junction end disagrees with the germline gene, perhaps due to a read error. The chain combines TRBV7-7 with TRBJ1-2; 9 bases line up with TRBD1. This CDR3 spans 21 amino acids. Germline loops: CDR1 SSHAT, CDR2 FNYEAQ (reference sequence). In DNA form, the CDR3 reads TGTGCTAGCAGCTGTACGGGGAAATCCCGGGACAGGGCGCTCCGAGTTTATGGCTACACCTTC. It yields the protein CASSCTGKSRDRALRVYGYTF.

The V and J genes are TRBV2 and TRBJ1-2; TRBD1 aligns across 10 bases. Germline CDR1 is SNHLY and CDR2 is FYNNEI. The V segment lost 8 bases and the J segment 2 bases; nucleotides outside the gene matches: 5. The CDR3 has 14 residues. CDR3 coding DNA: TGTGCCAGCGGGGGGACAGGGGCAAACTATGGCTACACCTTC. This translates into CASGGTGANYGYTF. Full variable domain (rest looked up from reference TRBV2 and TRBJ1-2): EPEVTQTPSHQVTQMGQEVILRCVPISNHLYFYWYRQILGQKVEFLVSFYNNEISEKSEIFDDQFSVERPDGSNFTLKIRSTKLEDSAMYFCASGGTGANYGYTFGSGTRLTVV.

The CDR3 bases are TGTGCCAGCAGTGACAGGGGAGGGGATGGCTACACCTTC. Its translation: CASSDRGGDGYTF. The rearrangement uses TRBV12-3 or TRBV12-4 and TRBJ1-2, with 8 positions matching TRBD1. The V gene end was trimmed by 5 bases and the J gene end by 6 bases; junction bases not matched to a gene: 5. The CDR3 is 13 amino acids.

This chain connects TRBV5-5 to TRBJ2-3, with 7 bases fitting TRBD1. The V gene end was trimmed by 1 base and the J gene end by 0 bases; junction bases not matched to a gene: 8. Looked up from germline, CDR1 is SGHKS and CDR2 is YYEKEE (reference sequence). The CDR3 has 17 amino acids. CDR3 sequence: CASSLLPGQFSTDTQYF. The CDR3 region has the DNA TGTGCCAGCAGCTTGCTTCCGGGACAGTTTAGCACAGATACGCAGTATTTT. The full variable domain, its missing parts supplied by reference TRBV5-5 and TRBJ2-3, is DAGVTQSPTHLIKTRGQQVTLRCSPISGHKSVSWYQQVLGQGPQFIFQYYEKEERGRGNFPDRFSARQFPNYSSELNVNALLLGDSALYLCASSLLPGQFSTDTQYFGPGTRLTVL.